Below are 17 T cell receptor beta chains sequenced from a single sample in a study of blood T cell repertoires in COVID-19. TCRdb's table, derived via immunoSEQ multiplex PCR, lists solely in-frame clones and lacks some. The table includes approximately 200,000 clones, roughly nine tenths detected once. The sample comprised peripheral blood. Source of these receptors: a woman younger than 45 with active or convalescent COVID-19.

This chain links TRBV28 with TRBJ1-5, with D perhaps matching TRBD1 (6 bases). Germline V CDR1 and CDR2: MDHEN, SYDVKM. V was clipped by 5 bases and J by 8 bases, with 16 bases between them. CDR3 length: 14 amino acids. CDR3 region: CASSPLGHTKPQHF. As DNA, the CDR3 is TGTGCCAGCAGTCCGTTGGGACACACCAAGCCCCAGCATTTT.

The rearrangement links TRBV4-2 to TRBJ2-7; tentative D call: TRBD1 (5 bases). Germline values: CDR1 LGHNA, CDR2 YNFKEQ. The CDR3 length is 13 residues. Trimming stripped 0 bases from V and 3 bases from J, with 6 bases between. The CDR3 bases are TGTGCCAGCAGCCAAGATAGGGGCTACGAGCAGTACTTC. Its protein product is CASSQDRGYEQYF.

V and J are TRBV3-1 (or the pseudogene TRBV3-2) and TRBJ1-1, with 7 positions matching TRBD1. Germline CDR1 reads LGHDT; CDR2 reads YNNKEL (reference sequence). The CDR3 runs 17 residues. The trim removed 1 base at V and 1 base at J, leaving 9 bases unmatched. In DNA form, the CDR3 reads TGTGCCAGCAGCCAAGTGGGACAGCATTCCGAGAACACTGAAGCTTTCTTT. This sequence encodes CASSQVGQHSENTEAFF.

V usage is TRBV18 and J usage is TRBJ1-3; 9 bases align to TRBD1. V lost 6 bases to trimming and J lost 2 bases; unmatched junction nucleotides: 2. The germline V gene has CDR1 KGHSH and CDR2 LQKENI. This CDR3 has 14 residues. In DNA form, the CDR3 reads TGTGCCAGCTCCCGGGACAGGGCTGGAAACACCATATATTTT. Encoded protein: CASSRDRAGNTIYF.

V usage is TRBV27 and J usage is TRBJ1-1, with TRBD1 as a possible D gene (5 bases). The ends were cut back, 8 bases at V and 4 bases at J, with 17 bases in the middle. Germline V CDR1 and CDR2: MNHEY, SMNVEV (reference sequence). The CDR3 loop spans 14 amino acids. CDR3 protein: CASLPGAGTTEAFF. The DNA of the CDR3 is TGTGCCAGCCTCCCCGGAGCGGGGACCACTGAAGCTTTCTTT.

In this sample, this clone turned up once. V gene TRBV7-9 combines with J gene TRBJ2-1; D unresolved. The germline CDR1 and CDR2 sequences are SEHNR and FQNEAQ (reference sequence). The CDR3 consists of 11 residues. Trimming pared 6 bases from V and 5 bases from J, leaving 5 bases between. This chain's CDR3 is CASSPDNEQFF. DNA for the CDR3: TGTGCCAGCAGTCCCGACAATGAGCAGTTCTTC.

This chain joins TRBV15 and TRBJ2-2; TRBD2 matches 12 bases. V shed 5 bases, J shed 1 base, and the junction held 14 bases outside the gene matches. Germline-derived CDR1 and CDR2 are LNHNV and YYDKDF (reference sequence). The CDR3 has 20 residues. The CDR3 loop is CATSSLGGLAGGGNTGELFF. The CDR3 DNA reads TGTGCCACCAGCTCCCTCGGTGGGCTAGCGGGAGGGGGGAACACCGGGGAGCTGTTTTTT. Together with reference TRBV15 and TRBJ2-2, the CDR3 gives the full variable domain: DAMVIQNPRYQVTQFGKPVTLSCSQTLNHNVMYWYQQKSSQAPKLLFHYYDKDFNNEADTPDNFQSRRPNTSFCFLDIRSPGLGDTAMYLCATSSLGGLAGGGNTGELFFGEGSRLTVL.

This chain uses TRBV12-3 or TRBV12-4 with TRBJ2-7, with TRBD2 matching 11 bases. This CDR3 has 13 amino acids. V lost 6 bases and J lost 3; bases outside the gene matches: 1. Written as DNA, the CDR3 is TGTGCCAGCAGGACTAGCGGGGACTACGAGCAGTACTTC. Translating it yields CASRTSGDYEQYF.

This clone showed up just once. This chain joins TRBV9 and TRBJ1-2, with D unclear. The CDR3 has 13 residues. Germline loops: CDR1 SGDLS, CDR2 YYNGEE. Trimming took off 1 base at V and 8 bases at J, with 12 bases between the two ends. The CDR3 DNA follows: TGTGCCAGCAGCGTATTGGGAAGCGGAGGCTACACCTTC. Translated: CASSVLGSGGYTF.

Here the CDR3 reads CASSYNSDKREGPLHF. For the CDR3, the DNA is TGCGCCAGCAGCTATAATTCGGACAAACGGGAGGGACCCCTCCACTTT. V usage is TRBV5-1 and J usage is TRBJ1-6; maybe TRBD1 (5 bases). Germline V gives CDR1 SGHRS, CDR2 YFSETQ. The CDR3 length is 16 residues. Trimming removed 3 bases at V and 12 bases at J, with 22 bases between. The full variable domain, rest sourced from reference TRBV5-1 and TRBJ1-6, is KAGVTQTPRYLIKTRGQQVTLSCSPISGHRSVSWYQQTPGQGLQFLFEYFSETQRNKGNFPGRFSGRQFSNSRSEMNVSTLELGDSALYLCASSYNSDKREGPLHFGNGTRLTVT.

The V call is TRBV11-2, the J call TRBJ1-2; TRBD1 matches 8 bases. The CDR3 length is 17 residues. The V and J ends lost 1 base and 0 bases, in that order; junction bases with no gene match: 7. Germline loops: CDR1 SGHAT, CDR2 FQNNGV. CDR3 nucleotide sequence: TGTGCCAGCAGCTTAGGGGGGACAGGACCTTCTAACTATGGCTACACCTTC. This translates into CASSLGGTGPSNYGYTF.

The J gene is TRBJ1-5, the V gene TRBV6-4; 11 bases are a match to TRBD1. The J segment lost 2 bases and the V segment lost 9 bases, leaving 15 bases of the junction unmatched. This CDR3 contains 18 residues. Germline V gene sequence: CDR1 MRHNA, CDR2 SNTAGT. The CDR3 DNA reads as TGTGCCAGGCCCCCGGGACAGGGGGACATCGAGGGCAATCAGCCCCAGCATTTT. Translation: CARPPGQGDIEGNQPQHF.

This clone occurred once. The CDR3 DNA follows: TGTGCCAGCAGTTTCTCCCGGGACAGGGGCCATGGCTACACCTTC. Translated: CASSFSRDRGHGYTF. This chain connects TRBV27 to TRBJ1-2; TRBD1 matches at 10 bases. This CDR3 is built from 15 residues. V lost 3 bases, J lost 6 bases, and 7 bases stayed unmatched. CDR1 is MNHEY, CDR2 SMNVEV, per germline (reference sequence).

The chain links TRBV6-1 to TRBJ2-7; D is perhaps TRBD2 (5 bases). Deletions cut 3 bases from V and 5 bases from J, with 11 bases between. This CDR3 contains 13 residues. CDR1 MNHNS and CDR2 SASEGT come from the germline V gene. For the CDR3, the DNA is TGTGCCAGCAGTGACGCGGGTTTGGACGAGCAGTACTTC. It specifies CASSDAGLDEQYF.

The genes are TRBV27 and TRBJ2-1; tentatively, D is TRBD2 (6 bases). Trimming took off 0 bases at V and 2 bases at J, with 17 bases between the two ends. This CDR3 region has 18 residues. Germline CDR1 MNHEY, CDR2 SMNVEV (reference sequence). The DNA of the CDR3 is TGTGCCAGCAGTTTATCCTCCTTGACTAGTCCGCCCTACAATGAGCAGTTCTTC. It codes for CASSLSSLTSPPYNEQFF.

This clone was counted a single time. CDR3 nucleotide sequence: TGTGCCAGTACCTCCGGGACAGCAGGCTACACCTTC. This codes for CASTSGTAGYTF. V is TRBV19 and J is TRBJ1-2, with 7 bases matching TRBD1. V shed 7 bases and J 8 bases; nucleotides not matched to a gene: 7. Germline CDR1 and CDR2: LNHDA and SQIVND (reference sequence). The CDR3 extends over 12 amino acids. The full variable domain, completed using reference TRBV19 and TRBJ1-2, is DGGITQSPKYLFRKEGQNVTLSCEQNLNHDAMYWYRQDPGQGLRLIYYSQIVNDFQKGDIAEGYSVSREKKESFPLTVTSAQKNPTAFYLCASTSGTAGYTFGSGTRLTVV.

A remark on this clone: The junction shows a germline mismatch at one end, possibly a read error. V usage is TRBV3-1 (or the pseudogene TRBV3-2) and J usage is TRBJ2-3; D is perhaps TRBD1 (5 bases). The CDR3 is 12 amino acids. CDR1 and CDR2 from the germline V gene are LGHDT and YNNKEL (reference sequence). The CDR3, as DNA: TGTGCCAGCAGCCAAGAACGTGGGGCCTTGTCTTTT. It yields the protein CASSQERGALSF.